This entry is about one TCR beta chain. Its antigen remains unidentified. V was pared by 1 base and J by 6 bases, with 1 base of the junction left unmatched. CDR1 SGHRS and CDR2 YFSETQ come from the germline V gene. The CDR3 totals 14 residues. The data originate from a study of cytomegalovirus exposure and HLA in healthy donors. General study results and limits: An analysis was carried out later, and it reportedly showed fewer N-insertions in an Asian-associated ancestry cluster than the approximately 680-donor mean. Productive rates of about 90% or about 30% were seen for most TCR beta V segments in an earlier analysis.

Amplification used 60 Vbeta primers and 13 Jbeta primers. Original processing notes: The authors later counted 70 million to 80 million unique TCR beta chains, 9.5 million to 13 million of them shared. Using immunoSEQ multiplex PCR, the repertoire was profiled, and TCRdb retains in-frame clones only, with some absent. The V and J calls and clone size come from that table; D and trimming were worked out from the DNA. The sample has about 140,000 clones; roughly four fifths are singletons. The receptor comes from an older woman in good health and CMV-seropositive. The sequencing input was PBMCs. The chain has TRBV5-1 and TRBJ2-1, with TRBD2 matching 10 bases. The CDR3 sequence: CASSLPSGSNEQFF. The CDR3 DNA reads TGCGCCAGCAGCTTGCCTAGCGGGAGCAATGAGCAGTTCTTC. Combining the CDR3 with reference TRBV5-1 and TRBJ2-1 gives the whole variable domain KAGVTQTPRYLIKTRGQQVTLSCSPISGHRSVSWYQQTPGQGLQFLFEYFSETQRNKGNFPGRFSGRQFSNSRSEMNVSTLELGDSALYLCASSLPSGSNEQFFGPGTRLTVL.